This T cell receptor beta chain was recovered during a study of graft-versus-host responses after intestinal transplantation. At the level of the study: Recipients across the board were started on anti-thymocyte globulin induction, then kept on tacrolimus and steroids for roughly 3 years.

The repertoire was sequenced with immunoSEQ multiplex PCR; TCRdb's copy has only in-frame clones and lacks some. This sample yields about 50,000 clones, of which over 90% are seen a single time; approximately 2.7% belongs to the top ten. The CDR3 runs to 12 residues. With 4 bases removed from V and 0 bases from J, the gap between germline ends came to 2 bases. Germline CDR1 and CDR2: SNHLY and FYNNEI. To note about this clone: Its antigen is currently unknown.

The TCR originated in a human donor who was the organ donor for an intestinal transplant. Specimen: unstimulated CD4+ T cells sorted from spleen or lymph node cells, collected before transplant. The chain is built from TRBV2 and TRBJ2-3; D is uncertain. The CDR3 reads CASSVSTDTQYF. CDR3 in DNA: TGTGCCAGCAGTGTGAGCACAGATACGCAGTATTTT.